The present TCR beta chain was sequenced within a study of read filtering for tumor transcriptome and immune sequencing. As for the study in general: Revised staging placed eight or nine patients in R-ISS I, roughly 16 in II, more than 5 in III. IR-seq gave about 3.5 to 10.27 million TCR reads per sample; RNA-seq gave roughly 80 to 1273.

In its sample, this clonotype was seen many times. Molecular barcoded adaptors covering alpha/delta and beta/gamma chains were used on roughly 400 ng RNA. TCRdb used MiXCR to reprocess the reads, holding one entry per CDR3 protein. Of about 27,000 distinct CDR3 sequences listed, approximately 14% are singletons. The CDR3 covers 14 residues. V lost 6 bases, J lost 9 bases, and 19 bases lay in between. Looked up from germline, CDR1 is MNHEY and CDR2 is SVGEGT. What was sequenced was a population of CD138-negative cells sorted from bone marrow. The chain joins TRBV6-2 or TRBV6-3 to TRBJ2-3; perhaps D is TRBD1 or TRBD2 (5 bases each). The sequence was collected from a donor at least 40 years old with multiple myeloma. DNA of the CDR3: TGTGCCAGCAGACCCCCCGGGACCTCAGGGACGCAGTATTTT. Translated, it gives CASRPPGTSGTQYF.